The 20 T cell receptor beta chains presented below share a single source sample, sequenced in a study of blood T cell repertoires in COVID-19. Generated by immunoSEQ multiplex PCR, the TCRdb table keeps only in-frame clones and is missing some. The data contain approximately 45,000 clones, around 83% of them seen just once; the ten biggest clones take up about 5%. Sequenced sample: peripheral blood. Receptor source: a middle-aged man with active COVID-19.

This rearrangement joins TRBV30 to TRBJ2-7; 8 bases are a match to TRBD1. This CDR3 contains 14 residues. The J segment lost 2 bases and the V segment lost 1 base, leaving 4 bases of the junction unmatched. Germline assignment: CDR1 GTSNPN and CDR2 SVGIG (reference sequence). The CDR3 spells CAWSAGQGTYEQYF. In DNA form, the CDR3 reads TGTGCCTGGAGTGCCGGACAGGGCACCTACGAGCAGTACTTC.

The chain recombines TRBV4-1 with TRBJ1-1; possibly TRBD1 for D (5 bases). Germline CDR1 is MGHRA and CDR2 is YSYEKL. Trimming took 0 bases from V and 0 from J, leaving 14 bases between them. CDR3 length: 17 amino acids. CDR3: CASSQESPRQMNTEAFF. CDR3 bases: TGCGCCAGCAGCCAAGAGTCTCCGAGACAGATGAACACTGAAGCTTTCTTT.

The chain joins TRBV18 to TRBJ2-2, with a tentative D call TRBD2 (6 bases). In germline, CDR1 is KGHSH, CDR2 LQKENI. This CDR3 has 17 residues. Trimming left V 4 bases short and J 1 base short, with 16 bases between. The CDR3 DNA is TGTGCCAGCTCACGGAACCGCTGGCGGGAGAACACCGGGGAGCTGTTTTTT. It is translated as CASSRNRWRENTGELFF. Full variable domain (missing parts from reference TRBV18 and TRBJ2-2): NAGVMQNPRHLVRRRGQEARLRCSPMKGHSHVYWYRQLPEEGLKFMVYLQKENIIDESGMPKERFSAEFPKEGPSILRIQQVVRGDSAAYFCASSRNRWRENTGELFFGEGSRLTVL.

The rearrangement joins TRBV6-1 to TRBJ2-3; 8 bases match TRBD2. CDR3 size: 16 residues. Losses at the gene ends were 4 bases for V and 0 bases for J; bases not matched to a gene: 6. The germline gives CDR1 MNHNS, CDR2 SASEGT. The chain's CDR3 is CASSAWASGSTDTQYF. The CDR3, as DNA: TGTGCCAGCAGTGCCTGGGCTAGCGGGAGCACAGATACGCAGTATTTT.

The chain couples TRBV18 to TRBJ1-5; TRBD1 matches at 7 bases. The CDR3 totals 17 residues. The V segment lost 0 bases and the J segment 5 bases; nucleotides outside the gene matches: 10. Germline CDR1 is KGHSH and CDR2 is LQKENI. For the CDR3, the DNA is TGTGCCAGCTCACCACCGCGAACAGGGGATGCCGATCAGCCCCAGCATTTT. This translates into CASSPPRTGDADQPQHF.

The CDR3 sequence is CASSRRTGGGNQPQHF. The CDR3 DNA reads TGTGCCAGCAGCCGTCGGACAGGGGGAGGCAATCAGCCCCAGCATTTT. This rearrangement joins TRBV7-6 to TRBJ1-5, with 10 bases lining up with TRBD1. The CDR3 contains 16 residues. V was pared by 5 bases and J by 2 bases, with 6 bases of the junction left unmatched. In germline, CDR1 is SGHVS, CDR2 FNYEAQ.

Turning to this clone: Additional DNA sequences in this sample encode the identical CDR3. The J gene is TRBJ1-1, the V gene TRBV10-3; TRBD1 matches 8 bases. V trimming: 10 bases; J trimming: 7 bases; junction bases outside the gene matches: 8. The germline CDR1 and CDR2 sequences are ENHRY and SYGVKD. The CDR3 has 12 amino acids. The CDR3 region is CATGQGLSEAFF. DNA of the CDR3: TGTGCCACCGGACAGGGTTTGAGTGAAGCTTTCTTT.

This chain joins TRBV27 and TRBJ1-2; D is ambiguous. The germline V gene has CDR1 MNHEY and CDR2 SMNVEV (reference sequence). V was cut by 2 bases and J by 5 bases, with 12 bases left in between. CDR3 length equals 14 residues. The CDR3 reads CASSLKGREYGYTF. The CDR3 DNA reads TGTGCCAGCAGTTTAAAGGGAAGGGAGTATGGCTACACCTTC.

The V and J genes are TRBV5-1 and TRBJ1-1; D is undetermined. Per germline, CDR1 SGHRS and CDR2 YFSETQ. The V end lost 4 bases, the J end lost 1 base, and 26 bases lay between the germline ends. This CDR3 is built from 19 residues. The CDR3 DNA sequence: TGCGCCAGCAGCCGAGAGGAGGGTACATTGAGAGGGAGGAACACTGAAGCTTTCTTT. Translating gives CASSREEGTLRGRNTEAFF.

About this clone: Just one base apart from a much larger clone, this may be a read error. This chain connects TRBV5-4 to TRBJ1-2; 7 positions match TRBD1. CDR1 is SGHNT and CDR2 is YYREEE in the germline V gene (reference sequence). The CDR3 length is 13 residues. V shed 4 bases and J 2 bases; nucleotides not matched to a gene: 2. Written as DNA, the CDR3 is TGTGCCAGCAGCGTGACAGGGAACTATGGCTACACCTTC. Its translation is CASSVTGNYGYTF.

This clone was seen a few times. The V and J genes are TRBV19 and TRBJ2-1; 8 nucleotides match TRBD2. Germline trimming cut 7 bases from V and 5 bases from J; bases unmatched to any gene: 13. The CDR3 consists of 16 residues. The germline V gene has CDR1 LNHDA and CDR2 SQIVND (reference sequence). The DNA for the CDR3 is TGTGCCAGTACCGGCCTCAGCGGGAGAGCCGACAATGAGCAGTTCTTC. This gives the protein CASTGLSGRADNEQFF.

The V and J genes are TRBV15 and TRBJ2-2; possibly TRBD1 for D (6 bases). V was trimmed by 0 bases and J by 3 bases, leaving 14 bases between them. The V gene's germline CDR1 is LNHNV and CDR2 YYDKDF (reference sequence). This CDR3 is built from 17 residues. Here the CDR3 DNA reads TGTGCCACCAGCAGAGACCCGACAGGAAGATACACCGGGGAGCTGTTTTTT. This gives the protein CATSRDPTGRYTGELFF.

The chain is built from TRBV28 and TRBJ2-5, with TRBD1 identical over 9 bases. The CDR3 is made up of 14 amino acids. V was clipped by 6 bases and J by 6 bases; unmatched bases: 8. The V gene's germline CDR1 is MDHEN and CDR2 SYDVKM. For the CDR3, the DNA is TGTGCCAGCAGCCCGGACAGGGGTCTTAAGACCCAGTACTTC. Encoded protein: CASSPDRGLKTQYF. Using reference TRBV28 and TRBJ2-5 for the parts outside the CDR3, the full variable domain is DVKVTQSSRYLVKRTGEKVFLECVQDMDHENMFWYRQDPGLGLRLIYFSYDVKMKEKGDIPEGYSVSREKKERFSLILESASTNQTSMYLCASSPDRGLKTQYFGPGTRLLVL.

The chain joins TRBV19 to TRBJ1-4, with a possible D match to TRBD1 (5 bases). The V gene lost 8 bases and the J gene lost 7 bases, with 14 bases spanning the gap. The CDR3 has 13 amino acids. Germline V gene sequence: CDR1 LNHDA, CDR2 SQIVND (reference sequence). CDR3 in amino acids: CASQTGGTEKLFF. Written as DNA, the CDR3 is TGTGCCAGTCAAACAGGCGGGACTGAAAAACTGTTTTTT.

This chain links TRBV19 with TRBJ1-2; 7 bases match TRBD1. Looked up from germline, CDR1 is LNHDA and CDR2 is SQIVND (reference sequence). The CDR3 is 17 amino acids. V shed 10 bases, J shed 7 bases, and the junction held 24 bases outside the gene matches. The chain's CDR3 is CAIRQGPPFVGLLGYTF. The CDR3 bases are TGTGCCATCCGACAGGGACCTCCTTTCGTTGGGCTCCTTGGCTACACCTTC.

This clone was observed a handful of times. This chain links TRBV12-5 with TRBJ1-1; 8 nucleotides line up with TRBD1. CDR3 length: 13 residues. J gave up 6 bases and V 3 bases, and 3 bases lay outside the gene matches. Germline assignment: CDR1 LGHNT and CDR2 FRNRAP. DNA for the CDR3: TGTGCTAGTGGTTTCACCAGGGGGCCTGAAGCTTTCTTT. It specifies CASGFTRGPEAFF. Full variable domain (remainder filled in from reference TRBV12-5 and TRBJ1-1): DARVTQTPRHKVTEMGQEVTMRCQPILGHNTVFWYRQTMMQGLELLAYFRNRAPLDDSGMPKDRFSAEMPDATLATLKIQPSEPRDSAVYFCASGFTRGPEAFFGQGTRLTVV.

The V gene is TRBV28, the J gene TRBJ2-7, with D tentatively TRBD2 (6 bases). V shed 6 bases and J shed 5 bases, with 17 bases lying between them. Germline lookup yields CDR1 MDHEN and CDR2 SYDVKM. This CDR3 region has 14 residues. DNA for the CDR3: TGTGCCAGCAGCCCCCCCCAGGGAGGACACGAGCAGTACTTC. This translates into CASSPPQGGHEQYF. Drawing the rest from reference TRBV28 and TRBJ2-7, the complete variable domain is DVKVTQSSRYLVKRTGEKVFLECVQDMDHENMFWYRQDPGLGLRLIYFSYDVKMKEKGDIPEGYSVSREKKERFSLILESASTNQTSMYLCASSPPQGGHEQYFGPGTRLTVT.

V and J are TRBV19 and TRBJ1-3; D not certain. This CDR3 has 14 residues. The ends were cut back, 6 bases at V and 7 bases at J, with 16 bases in the middle. The germline CDR1 and CDR2 sequences are LNHDA and SQIVND (reference sequence). The CDR3 is CASRHGLERNTIYF. The CDR3 DNA follows: TGTGCCAGTAGACACGGACTTGAACGGAACACCATATATTTT.

V usage is TRBV2 and J usage is TRBJ2-3, with D tentatively TRBD2 (6 bases). Germline V lookup: CDR1 SNHLY, CDR2 FYNNEI. This CDR3 region has 13 residues. Trimming removed 10 bases from V and 2 bases from J, with 13 bases in between. The CDR3 bases are TGTGCCACGATCCCGGGGGACACAGATACGCAGTATTTT. The encoded protein is CATIPGDTDTQYF. The whole variable domain, remainder taken from reference TRBV2 and TRBJ2-3, is EPEVTQTPSHQVTQMGQEVILRCVPISNHLYFYWYRQILGQKVEFLVSFYNNEISEKSEIFDDQFSVERPDGSNFTLKIRSTKLEDSAMYFCATIPGDTDTQYFGPGTRLTVL.

This rearrangement joins TRBV27 to TRBJ2-1; 10 nucleotides align to TRBD2. This CDR3 is built from 15 residues. Germline CDR1 MNHEY, CDR2 SMNVEV (reference sequence). J lost 7 bases, V lost 2 bases, and 5 bases had no gene match. The CDR3 sequence is CASSLLAGEGNEQFF. In DNA, the CDR3 is TGTGCCAGCAGTTTACTAGCGGGAGAGGGTAATGAGCAGTTCTTC.